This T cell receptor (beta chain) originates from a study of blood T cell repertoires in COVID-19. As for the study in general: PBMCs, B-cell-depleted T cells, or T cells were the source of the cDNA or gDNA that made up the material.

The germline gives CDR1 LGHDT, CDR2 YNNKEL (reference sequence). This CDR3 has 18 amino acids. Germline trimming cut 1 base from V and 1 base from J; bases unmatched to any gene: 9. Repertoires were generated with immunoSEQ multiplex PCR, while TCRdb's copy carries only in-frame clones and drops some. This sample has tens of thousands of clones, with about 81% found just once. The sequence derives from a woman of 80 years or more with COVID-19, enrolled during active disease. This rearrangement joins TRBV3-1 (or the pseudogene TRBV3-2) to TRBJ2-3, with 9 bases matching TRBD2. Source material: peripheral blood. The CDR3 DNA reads TGTGCCAGCAGCCAAGTGACTCCGCGGGAGGGCCGCACAGATACGCAGTATTTT. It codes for CASSQVTPREGRTDTQYF.